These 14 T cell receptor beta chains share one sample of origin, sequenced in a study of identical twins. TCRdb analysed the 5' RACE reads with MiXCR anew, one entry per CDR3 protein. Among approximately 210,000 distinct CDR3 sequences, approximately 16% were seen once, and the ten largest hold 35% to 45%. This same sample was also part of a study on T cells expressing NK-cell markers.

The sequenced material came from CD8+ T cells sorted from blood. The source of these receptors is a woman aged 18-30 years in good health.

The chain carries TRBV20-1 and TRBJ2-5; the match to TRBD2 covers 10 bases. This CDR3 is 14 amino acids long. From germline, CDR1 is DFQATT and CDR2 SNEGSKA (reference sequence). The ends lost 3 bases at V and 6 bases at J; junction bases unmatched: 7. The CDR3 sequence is CSARVLAGDKTQYF. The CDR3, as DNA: TGCAGTGCTAGGGTGCTAGCGGGGGACAAGACCCAGTACTTC.

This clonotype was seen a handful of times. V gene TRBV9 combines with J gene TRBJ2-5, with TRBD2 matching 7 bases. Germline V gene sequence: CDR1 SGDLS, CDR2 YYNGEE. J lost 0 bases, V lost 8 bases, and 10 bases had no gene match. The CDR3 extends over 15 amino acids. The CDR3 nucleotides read TGTGCCAGTACTACCTTTGGGGGGGACCAAGAGACCCAGTACTTC. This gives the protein CASTTFGGDQETQYF.

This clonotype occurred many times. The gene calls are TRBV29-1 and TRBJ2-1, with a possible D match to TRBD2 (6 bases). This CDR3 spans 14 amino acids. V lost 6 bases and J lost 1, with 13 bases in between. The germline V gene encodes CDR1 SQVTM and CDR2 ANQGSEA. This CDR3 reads CSVDSGFSYNEQFF. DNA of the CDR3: TGCAGCGTCGATAGCGGTTTTTCCTACAATGAGCAGTTCTTC.

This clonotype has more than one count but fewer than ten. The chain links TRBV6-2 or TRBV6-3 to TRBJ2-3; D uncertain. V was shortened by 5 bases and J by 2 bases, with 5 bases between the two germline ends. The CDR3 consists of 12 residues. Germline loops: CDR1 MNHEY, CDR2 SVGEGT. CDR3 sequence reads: CASSPDTDTQYF. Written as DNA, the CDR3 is TGTGCCAGCAGTCCAGACACAGATACGCAGTATTTT.

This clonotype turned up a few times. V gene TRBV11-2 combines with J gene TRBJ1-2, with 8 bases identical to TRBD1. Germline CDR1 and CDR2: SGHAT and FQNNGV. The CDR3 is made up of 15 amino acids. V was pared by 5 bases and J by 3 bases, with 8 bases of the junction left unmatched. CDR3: CASSTDRARDYGYTF. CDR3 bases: TGTGCCAGCAGCACGGACAGGGCGCGAGACTATGGCTACACCTTC.

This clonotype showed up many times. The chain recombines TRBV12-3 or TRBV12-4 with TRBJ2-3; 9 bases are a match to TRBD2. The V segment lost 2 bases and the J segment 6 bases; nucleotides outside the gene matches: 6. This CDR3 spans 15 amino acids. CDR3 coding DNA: TGTGCCAGCAGTTTAACTAGCGGGCCTCTCGATACGCAGTATTTT. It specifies CASSLTSGPLDTQYF.

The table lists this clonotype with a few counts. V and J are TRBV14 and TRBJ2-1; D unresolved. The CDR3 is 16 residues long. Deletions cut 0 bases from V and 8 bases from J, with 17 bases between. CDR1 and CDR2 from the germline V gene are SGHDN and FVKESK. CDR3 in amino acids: CASSQDIRQAHHEQFF. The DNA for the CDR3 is TGTGCCAGCAGCCAAGATATTCGCCAGGCGCACCATGAGCAGTTCTTC.

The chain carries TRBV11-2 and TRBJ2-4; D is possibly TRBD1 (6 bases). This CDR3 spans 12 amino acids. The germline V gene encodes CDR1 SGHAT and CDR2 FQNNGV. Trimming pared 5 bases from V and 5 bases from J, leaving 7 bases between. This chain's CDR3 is CASSPGENIQYF. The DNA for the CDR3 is TGTGCCAGCAGCCCAGGGGAAAACATTCAGTACTTC.

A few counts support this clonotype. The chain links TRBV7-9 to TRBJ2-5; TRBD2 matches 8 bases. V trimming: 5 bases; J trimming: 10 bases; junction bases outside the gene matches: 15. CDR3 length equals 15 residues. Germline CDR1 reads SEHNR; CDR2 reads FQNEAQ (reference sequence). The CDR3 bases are TGTGCCAGCAGCCAATCACTAGCGGACGGTATGAACCAGTACTTC. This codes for CASSQSLADGMNQYF.

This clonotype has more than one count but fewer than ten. The CDR3 loop reads CSVEPGYNEQFF. The CDR3 bases are TGCAGCGTTGAACCCGGGTACAATGAGCAGTTCTTC. This chain connects TRBV29-1 to TRBJ2-1; D is ambiguous. The CDR3 extends over 12 amino acids. Trimming stripped 2 bases from V and 4 bases from J, with 6 bases between. The germline CDR1 and CDR2 sequences are SQVTM and ANQGSEA.

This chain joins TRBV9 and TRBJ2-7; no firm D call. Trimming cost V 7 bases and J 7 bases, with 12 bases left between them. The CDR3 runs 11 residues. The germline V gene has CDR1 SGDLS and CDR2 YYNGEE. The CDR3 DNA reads TGTGCCAGCGGTCCCGCCTGGGAGCAGTACTTC. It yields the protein CASGPAWEQYF.

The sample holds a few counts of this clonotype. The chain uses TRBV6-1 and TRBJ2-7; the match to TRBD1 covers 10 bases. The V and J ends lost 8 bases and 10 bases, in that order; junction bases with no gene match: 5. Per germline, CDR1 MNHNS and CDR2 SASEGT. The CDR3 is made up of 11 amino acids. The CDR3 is CASYRQGAQYF. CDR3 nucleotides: TGTGCCAGCTACCGACAGGGGGCACAGTACTTC.

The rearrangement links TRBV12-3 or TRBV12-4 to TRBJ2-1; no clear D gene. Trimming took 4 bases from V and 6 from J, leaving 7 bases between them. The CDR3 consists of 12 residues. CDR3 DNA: TGTGCCAGCAGTTCGGAGATCAATGAGCAGTTCTTC. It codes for CASSSEINEQFF.

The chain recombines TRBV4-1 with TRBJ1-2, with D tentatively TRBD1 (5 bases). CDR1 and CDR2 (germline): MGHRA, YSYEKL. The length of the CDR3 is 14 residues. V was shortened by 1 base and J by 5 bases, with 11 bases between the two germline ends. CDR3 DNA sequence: TGCGCCAGCAGCCAAGGTACAGGCCCGTATGGCTACACCTTC. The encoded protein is CASSQGTGPYGYTF.